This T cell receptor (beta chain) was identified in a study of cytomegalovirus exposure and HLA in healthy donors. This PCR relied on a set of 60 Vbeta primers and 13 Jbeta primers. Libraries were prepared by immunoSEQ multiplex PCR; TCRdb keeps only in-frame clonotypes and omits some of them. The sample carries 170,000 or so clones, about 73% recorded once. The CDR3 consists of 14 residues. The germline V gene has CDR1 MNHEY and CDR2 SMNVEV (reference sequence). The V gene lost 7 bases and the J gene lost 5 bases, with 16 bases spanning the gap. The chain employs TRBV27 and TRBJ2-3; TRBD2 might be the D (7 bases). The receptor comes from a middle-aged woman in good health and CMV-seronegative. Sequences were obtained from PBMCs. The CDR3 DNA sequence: TGTGCCAGCACATTAGGGGGGGCCAGAGATACGCAGTATTTT. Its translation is CASTLGGARDTQYF.